The present TCR beta chain was sequenced within a study of blood T cell repertoires in COVID-19. In the study overall: The samples span acute and convalescent COVID-19 from the United States, Italy and Spain. T cells, B-cell-depleted T cells, or PBMCs provided the cDNA or gDNA that served as material.

As handled by the study authors: From reference gene primer amplification, estimates of nucleated cell counts were derived. This table comes from immunoSEQ multiplex PCR, and its TCRdb copy is limited to in-frame clones, with some not included. D and trimming were read from the DNA, whereas the V and J calls and clone size are those reported in that table. This repertoire shows 200,000 to 250,000 clones, around 80% found once; its top ten account for 2.9%. Germline V CDR1 and CDR2: MDHEN, SYDVKM. V gave up 6 bases and J gave up 7 bases; unmatched junction bases: 9. The CDR3 runs 15 residues. The sequenced material came from peripheral blood. The chain employs TRBV28 and TRBJ1-2; TRBD1 matches at 12 bases. The TCR originated in a man aged 50 to 60 with active or convalescent COVID-19. The CDR3 here is CASREGQGAQGGYTF. Here the CDR3 DNA reads TGTGCCAGCAGGGAGGGACAGGGGGCGCAGGGTGGCTACACCTTC.